Below are 28 T cell receptor beta chains sequenced from a single sample in a study of neurological immune-mediated disorders (dated by TCRdb to about 2019). The receptor library was made with 5' RACE. Sequencing took place on an Illumina HiSeq 2500. The raw public reads went through TCRdb reprocessing: fastp at Q25, MiXCR clone calling, in-frame beta chains kept. One record per CDR3 amino acid sequence lists the most common genes and DNA. This sample lists about 77,000 distinct CDR3 sequences; about 9.5% were detected once. The ten most abundant clones make up 1.7% of the sample. The sequenced sample consisted of PBMCs. All receptors come from a man in his fifties in good health.

This clonotype was detected many times. The chain has TRBV20-1 and TRBJ1-2, with 9 bases matching TRBD1. Germline V gives CDR1 DFQATT, CDR2 SNEGSKA (reference sequence). Trimming at V came to 6 bases and at J to 6 bases, leaving 11 bases not matched to a gene. There are 14 residues in the CDR3. The CDR3 DNA is TGCAGTGCCCTGGGACAGGGATGGGACGATGGCTACACCTTC. Its protein product is CSALGQGWDDGYTF.

V and J are TRBV12-3 or TRBV12-4 and TRBJ1-4, with a weak D call TRBD1 (6 bases). V lost 6 bases and J 4 bases, leaving 15 bases between the germline ends. The CDR3 runs to 15 residues. CDR3 sequence (DNA): TGTGCCAGCAGCCCGAGGACAGCAATTAATGAAAAACTGTTTTTT. It specifies CASSPRTAINEKLFF.

This clonotype was picked up many times. The chain links TRBV3-1 to TRBJ1-3; no clear D. V lost 2 bases and J lost 8, with 10 bases in between. CDR3 length equals 13 residues. Germline V gene data show CDR1 as LGHDT and CDR2 as YNNKEL (reference sequence). The CDR3 sequence: CASSQNHVDTIYF. The CDR3 DNA is TGTGCCAGCAGCCAAAACCATGTAGACACCATATATTTT.

This clonotype was seen ten or more times. The genes are TRBV7-9 and TRBJ1-1; 12 bases are shared with TRBD1. V was clipped by 4 bases and J by 5 bases; unmatched bases: 8. The CDR3 length is 16 residues. CDR1 SEHNR and CDR2 FQNEAQ come from the germline V gene (reference sequence). This CDR3 is CASSSRAGQGATEAFF. The CDR3 DNA sequence: TGTGCCAGCAGCTCCCGAGCGGGACAGGGGGCAACTGAAGCTTTCTTT.

This clonotype was seen only a few times. The chain recombines TRBV5-1 with TRBJ2-3, with D perhaps assigned TRBD1 or TRBD2 (6 bases each). Trimming took 0 bases from V and 1 from J, leaving 21 bases between them. Per the germline V gene, CDR1 is SGHRS and CDR2 is YFSETQ. CDR3 size: 19 residues. The CDR3, as DNA: TGCGCCAGCAGCTTGGGGCCAGGGCGAGGGGGGTCCCGCACAGATACGCAGTATTTT. Translating it yields CASSLGPGRGGSRTDTQYF.

The table lists this clonotype with many counts. The chain links TRBV5-1 to TRBJ1-6; tentative D call: TRBD1 (5 bases). Germline CDR1 reads SGHRS; CDR2 reads YFSETQ. CDR3 length: 15 residues. V was clipped by 6 bases and J by 12 bases, with 22 bases between them. The chain's CDR3 is CASISDPGGAGPLHF. For the CDR3, the DNA is TGCGCCAGCATCTCCGACCCGGGTGGGGCAGGACCCCTCCACTTT.

This clonotype was seen repeatedly, ten times or more. This chain uses TRBV4-2 with TRBJ2-1, with 9 bases identical to TRBD2. V was clipped by 2 bases and J by 2 bases; unmatched bases: 4. The germline CDR1 and CDR2 sequences are LGHNA and YNFKEQ. CDR3 length: 16 amino acids. DNA of the CDR3: TGTGCCAGCAGCCAATCCAGGACTAGCGCCTACAATGAGCAGTTCTTC. It specifies CASSQSRTSAYNEQFF.

This clonotype was observed many times. This chain uses TRBV5-1 with TRBJ2-3; the D is unclear. V was pared by 2 bases and J by 2 bases, with 9 bases between. This CDR3 has 14 residues. Germline-derived CDR1 and CDR2 are SGHRS and YFSETQ. The CDR3 DNA is TGCGCCAGCAGCTTTTTTGGCTACACAGATACGCAGTATTTT. This gives the protein CASSFFGYTDTQYF.

This clonotype was seen ten or more times. The chain has TRBV3-1 and TRBJ2-7; D unclear. The V end lost 0 bases, the J end lost 0 bases, and 6 bases lay between the germline ends. The CDR3 extends over 14 amino acids. Germline-derived CDR1 and CDR2 are LGHDT and YNNKEL (reference sequence). The CDR3 spells CASSQDGRSYEQYF. CDR3 DNA: TGTGCCAGCAGCCAAGATGGTCGCTCCTACGAGCAGTACTTC.

This clonotype was observed at least ten times. The V call is TRBV9, the J call TRBJ2-7; 9 nucleotides match TRBD2. The CDR3 has 16 residues. The trim removed 2 bases at V and 0 bases at J, leaving 6 bases unmatched. CDR1 and CDR2 from the germline V gene are SGDLS and YYNGEE. CDR3 nucleotides: TGTGCCAGCAGCGTTTGGGATAGCGGGAGCTCCTACGAGCAGTACTTC. Residues: CASSVWDSGSSYEQYF.

This clonotype was recorded at least ten times. The chain employs TRBV7-2 and TRBJ2-7; possible D gene TRBD1, 5 bases. Germline V CDR1 and CDR2: SGHTA, FQGNSA. This CDR3 comprises 14 residues. V was trimmed by 0 bases and J by 0 bases, leaving 6 bases between them. CDR3 sequence (DNA): TGTGCCAGCAGCTTAGCGGACACCTCCTACGAGCAGTACTTC. As protein: CASSLADTSYEQYF.

This clonotype was observed many times. The genes are TRBV7-3 and TRBJ2-2; D not certain. Looked up from germline, CDR1 is SGHTA and CDR2 is FQGTGA. The V end was cut by 5 bases, the J end by 1 base, with 8 bases between. The CDR3 runs to 14 residues. CDR3 region: CASSVEVNTGELFF. Written as DNA, the CDR3 is TGTGCCAGCAGCGTCGAGGTGAACACCGGGGAGCTGTTTTTT.

This clonotype came up many times. The chain has TRBV12-3 or TRBV12-4 and TRBJ2-3; TRBD2 agrees at 10 bases. This CDR3 contains 15 residues. V lost 6 bases, J lost 1 base, and 4 bases stayed unmatched. DNA for the CDR3: TGTGCCAGCAGGCCTAGCGGGGGACGCACAGATACGCAGTATTTT. Translated, it gives CASRPSGGRTDTQYF.

The table lists this clonotype with a few counts. The chain has TRBV11-2 and TRBJ1-4; maybe TRBD1 (6 bases). The V end lost 4 bases, the J end lost 2 bases, and 8 bases lay between the germline ends. This CDR3 is built from 14 residues. CDR1 and CDR2 from the germline V gene are SGHAT and FQNNGV. DNA for the CDR3: TGTGCCAGCAGCTCAGGGGCGACTAATGAAAAACTGTTTTTT. Its translation is CASSSGATNEKLFF. The full variable domain, rest sourced from reference TRBV11-2 and TRBJ1-4, is EAGVAQSPRYKIIEKRQSVAFWCNPISGHATLYWYQQILGQGPKLLIQFQNNGVVDDSQLPKDRFSAERLKGVDSTLKIQPAKLEDSAVYLCASSSGATNEKLFFGSGTQLSVL.

This clonotype was seen ten or more times. This chain connects TRBV24-1 to TRBJ2-3, with unresolved D. CDR1 and CDR2 from the germline V gene are KGHDR and SFDVKD. The CDR3 sequence is 14 residues long. The germline V and J ends were trimmed by 5 bases and 0 bases, with 8 bases remaining between them. This CDR3 reads CATSATSSTDTQYF. The CDR3 DNA sequence: TGTGCCACCAGTGCCACCTCTAGCACAGATACGCAGTATTTT.

This clonotype was found many times. This sequence joins TRBV7-3 and TRBJ2-1; the D is unclear. The CDR3 extends over 15 amino acids. CDR1 is SGHTA, CDR2 FQGTGA, per germline. The V and J ends lost 2 bases and 4 bases respectively, with 12 bases between them. The CDR3 DNA reads as TGTGCCAGCAGCTTAGGGCAGAGTATATACAATGAGCAGTTCTTC. Protein sequence: CASSLGQSIYNEQFF.

This clonotype was picked up many times. The rearrangement joins TRBV9 to TRBJ1-6, with D unresolved. Trimming stripped 0 bases from V and 4 bases from J, with 5 bases between. Per germline, CDR1 SGDLS and CDR2 YYNGEE. The CDR3 covers 14 residues. The CDR3 bases are TGTGCCAGCAGCGTAGAACTTTATAATTCACCCCTCCACTTT. This sequence encodes CASSVELYNSPLHF.

This clonotype has at least ten counts. As DNA, the CDR3 is TGCGCCAGCAGCCGAGGCGCTTCTAGCGGGAGTGAGACCCAGTACTTC. Translation: CASSRGASSGSETQYF. The chain uses TRBV4-1 and TRBJ2-5; TRBD2 matches at 10 bases. The CDR3 consists of 16 residues. CDR1 and CDR2 (germline): MGHRA, YSYEKL. V dropped 4 bases and J dropped 5; count of bases not matched to a gene: 10.

At least ten counts were recorded for this clonotype. V and J are TRBV5-1 and TRBJ2-1, with 10 bases aligning to TRBD2. This CDR3 is built from 18 residues. V lost 0 bases, J lost 3 bases, and 9 bases stayed unmatched. Looked up from germline, CDR1 is SGHRS and CDR2 is YFSETQ. DNA of the CDR3: TGCGCCAGCAGCTTGGTGGGAACGTGGACTAGCGGCTACAATGAGCAGTTCTTC. Translation gives CASSLVGTWTSGYNEQFF.

This clonotype was recorded many times. CDR3 nucleotides: TGTGCCAGCAGTGAATCCCGCGGGCTCACAGATACGCAGTATTTT. Translating gives CASSESRGLTDTQYF. The chain uses TRBV25-1 and TRBJ2-3; D possibly corresponds to TRBD2 (5 bases). Trimming cost V 1 base and J 2 bases, with 10 bases left between them. This CDR3 is 15 amino acids long. The germline V gene encodes CDR1 MGHDK and CDR2 SYGVNS.

This clonotype was counted many times. The chain uses TRBV12-3 or TRBV12-4 and TRBJ2-3; 7 positions agree with TRBD2. V shed 5 bases, J shed 5 bases, and the junction held 7 bases outside the gene matches. This CDR3 is 14 amino acids long. The DNA for the CDR3 is TGTGCCAGCAGTACCCTAGCGGCCCTAGATACGCAGTATTTT. Residues: CASSTLAALDTQYF.

Ten or more counts support this clonotype. The chain employs TRBV7-2 and TRBJ1-2; TRBD1 is a possible D gene (5 bases). Trimming stripped 0 bases from V and 4 bases from J, with 12 bases between. CDR3 length equals 15 residues. Germline V lookup: CDR1 SGHTA, CDR2 FQGNSA. DNA for the CDR3: TGTGCCAGCAGCTTAGCGGTTGGGGGGGGCTATGGCTACACCTTC. It codes for CASSLAVGGGYGYTF.

This clonotype was detected many times. V usage is TRBV5-1 and J usage is TRBJ2-3, with unresolved D. The CDR3 loop spans 14 amino acids. Trimming cost V 4 bases and J 0 bases, with 9 bases left between them. CDR1 is SGHRS, CDR2 YFSETQ, per germline. This chain's CDR3 is CASSPSVSTDTQYF. In DNA, the CDR3 is TGCGCCAGCAGCCCGTCGGTTAGCACAGATACGCAGTATTTT.

The chain uses TRBV7-6 and TRBJ1-1; D is ambiguous. The CDR3 sequence is 14 residues long. The V and J ends lost 5 bases and 0 bases respectively, with 10 bases between them. Germline CDR1 reads SGHVS; CDR2 reads FNYEAQ. The CDR3 DNA is TGTGCCAGCAGCCCGCTCGAGTTGAACACTGAAGCTTTCTTT. Translation: CASSPLELNTEAFF.

This clonotype was counted ten times or more. This chain links TRBV20-1 with TRBJ2-1; perhaps TRBD1 as D (6 bases). CDR3 length equals 16 residues. The V gene lost 6 bases and the J gene lost 1 base, with 19 bases spanning the gap. Germline-derived CDR1 and CDR2 are DFQATT and SNEGSKA (reference sequence). CDR3: CSAKEPQGSSYNEQFF. The CDR3 DNA is TGCAGTGCCAAAGAACCCCAGGGGAGTTCCTACAATGAGCAGTTCTTC.

In its sample, this clonotype was seen many times. The chain is built from TRBV19 and TRBJ1-4; 9 bases are a match to TRBD1. J gave up 8 bases and V 2 bases, and 3 bases lay outside the gene matches. CDR1 is LNHDA and CDR2 is SQIVND in the germline V gene (reference sequence). The CDR3 is made up of 14 amino acids. CDR3 coding DNA: TGTGCCAGTAGTATACGGACAGGGGAAGAAAAACTGTTTTTT. The encoded protein is CASSIRTGEEKLFF.

A few counts support this clonotype. The chain has TRBV6-2 or TRBV6-3 and TRBJ2-1, with unresolved D. Per the germline V gene, CDR1 is MNHEY and CDR2 is SVGEGT. This CDR3 has 14 amino acids. Between the trimmed V and J ends, which lost 11 bases and 6 bases, there was a span of 20 bases. The CDR3 DNA reads TGTGCCCACGCCGGGTCGCCTACCCGCAATGAGCAGTTCTTC. It codes for CAHAGSPTRNEQFF.

This clonotype was recorded at least ten times. The rearrangement links TRBV7-9 to TRBJ2-3; 10 bases are shared with TRBD2. Germline CDR1 and CDR2: SEHNR and FQNEAQ (reference sequence). With V trimmed by 3 bases and J by 2 bases, 5 bases remained unmatched. The CDR3 extends over 16 amino acids. DNA for the CDR3: TGTGCCAGCAGCTTCCTGACTAGCGGGCACACAGATACGCAGTATTTT. The encoded protein is CASSFLTSGHTDTQYF.